This is a list of T cell receptor beta chains from one sample in a study of blood T cell repertoires in COVID-19. Generated by immunoSEQ multiplex PCR, the TCRdb table keeps only in-frame clones and is missing some. The repertoire has roughly 130,000 clones, 80% to 85% of them found once; the top ten carry less than 9%. Sequenced material: peripheral blood. Receptors originate from a man aged 25-45 years with COVID-19, enrolled during active disease. Each CDR3 is given with its conserved first and last residue. D genes are given only for firm matches. Not all rows give a size; the values are once, few, many and, for expanded clones, a class.

cdr3_nt | cdr3_aa | cdr3_length | j_call | v_call | clone_size | d_call
TGTGCCAGTAGTATAAGACAGAGCTACACCGGGGAGCTGTTTTTT | CASSIRQSYTGELFF | 15 | TRBJ2-2 | TRBV19 | . | .
TGTGCCAGCAGCTCCTTTCGGAACACCGGGGAGCTGTTTTTT | CASSSFRNTGELFF | 14 | TRBJ2-2 | TRBV11-2 | . | .
TGTGCCAGCACCGAGCACGGGGAAGCTTTCTTT | CASTEHGEAFF | 11 | TRBJ1-1 | TRBV6-5 | . | .
TGTGCTAGCAGGGCCGGGACTAGCGGGAGGCACGAAGAGACCCAGTACTTC | CASRAGTSGRHEETQYF | 17 | TRBJ2-5 | TRBV7-7 | . | TRBD2
TGTGCCAGCAGCTCACAGGCCAATGTGGGCACAGATACGCAGTATTTT | CASSSQANVGTDTQYF | 16 | TRBJ2-3 | TRBV7-2 | . | .
TGCGCCAGCAGTGAGTCGATGGACAGGAGCTCCTACAATGAGCAGTTCTTC | CASSESMDRSSYNEQFF | 17 | TRBJ2-1 | TRBV10-1 | . | TRBD1
TGTGCCAGCAGTCCGAGCGGGTATACAATCAATGAGCAGTTCTTC | CASSPSGYTINEQFF | 15 | TRBJ2-1 | TRBV6-5 | . | .
TGCGCCAGCAGCCCGGACATTGGAAGGAACACCATATATTTT | CASSPDIGRNTIYF | 14 | TRBJ1-3 | TRBV4-3 | . | .
TGTGCCAGTAGTATCGGTGACAGGGTAGGCACTGAAGCTTTCTTT | CASSIGDRVGTEAFF | 15 | TRBJ1-1 | TRBV19 | . | TRBD1
TGTGCCAGCAGGGGAGAGAGCAATCAGCCCCAGCATTTT | CASRGESNQPQHF | 13 | TRBJ1-5 | TRBV28 | . | .
TGTGCCTGGAAGGGGGGGCTAAGCACAGATACGCAGTATTTT | CAWKGGLSTDTQYF | 14 | TRBJ2-3 | TRBV30 | . | .
TGTGCCAGCGTCCTGAATAGTGGGACAGAAGAGACCCAGTACTTC | CASVLNSGTEETQYF | 15 | TRBJ2-5 | TRBV2 | once | TRBD1
TGTGCCAGCAGCTTAAGCCGGGGAGAGACCCAGTACTTC | CASSLSRGETQYF | 13 | TRBJ2-5 | TRBV7-2 | . | .
TGTGCCAGCAGTCGAACAGGGGATAGCAATCAGCCCCAGCATTTT | CASSRTGDSNQPQHF | 15 | TRBJ1-5 | TRBV6-6 | . | TRBD1
TGTGCCAGCAGGTTGCGGGAGGCCCTTACAAATGAGCAGTTCTTC | CASRLREALTNEQFF | 15 | TRBJ2-1 | TRBV2 | . | TRBD2
TGTGCCAGCCGGGCCCGCGGGAGTCCCACAGATACGCAGTATTTT | CASRARGSPTDTQYF | 15 | TRBJ2-3 | TRBV5-4 | . | TRBD2
TGTGCCAGCAGCCCCGACAGGGGTCATTACAATGAGCAGTTCTTC | CASSPDRGHYNEQFF | 15 | TRBJ2-1 | TRBV14 | . | TRBD1
TGTGCCAGCTCACCACAGGGACACAAAAACACCATATATTTT | CASSPQGHKNTIYF | 14 | TRBJ1-3 | TRBV18 | . | .
TGTGCCAGCAGCCAAGGGACTAGGAGTGAGACCCAGTACTTC | CASSQGTRSETQYF | 14 | TRBJ2-5 | TRBV4-2 | . | TRBD2
TGCGCCAGCAGCGTTTCGGGAGTCTTGTACGAGCAGTACTTC | CASSVSGVLYEQYF | 14 | TRBJ2-7 | TRBV10-2 | . | .
TGTGCCAGCAGGGACACTAGCAATCAGCCCCAGCATTTT | CASRDTSNQPQHF | 13 | TRBJ1-5 | TRBV12-3/TRBV12-4 | . | .
TGTGCCAGCAGTTACGCCGGAGTGGCCGGGGAGCTGTTTTTT | CASSYAGVAGELFF | 14 | TRBJ2-2 | TRBV6-2/TRBV6-3 | . | .